A single sample gave rise to the 18 T cell receptor beta chains below, sequenced in a study of post-analysis software for immune sequencing data. Overall study findings and caveats: Higher frequency in patients than in controls was seen for roughly five TRBV segments, with TRBV5-6, TRBV5-1 and TRBV20-1 among them.

For these receptors, no antigen is known. The library was made from cDNA and included unique molecular identifiers. TCRdb itself ran the PCR reads through MiXCR, one entry per CDR3 protein. The repertoire holds around 710,000 distinct CDR3 sequences, with about 43% as singletons. Input material: blood. The source of these receptors is a girl aged 5-17 years with multiple sclerosis.

J is TRBJ2-5 and V is TRBV7-8, with 8 bases that match TRBD1. J gave up 5 bases and V 6 bases, and 8 bases lay outside the gene matches. The CDR3 extends over 14 amino acids. Germline V CDR1 and CDR2: SGHVS, FQNEAQ. CDR3 protein: CASRHTRDRETQYF. The CDR3 DNA reads as TGTGCCAGCAGACATACTCGGGACAGGGAGACCCAGTACTTC.

The rearrangement links TRBV12-3 or TRBV12-4 to TRBJ1-4, with TRBD1 matching 7 bases. The CDR3 totals 16 residues. Losses at the gene ends were 6 bases for V and 3 bases for J; bases not matched to a gene: 10. CDR3 nucleotide sequence: TGTGCCAGCAGGCCAACAGGGGCCCCACCTAATGAAAAACTGTTTTTT. This translates into CASRPTGAPPNEKLFF.

J is TRBJ2-1 and V is TRBV4-3, with D perhaps TRBD2 (6 bases). Per germline, CDR1 LGHNA and CDR2 YSLEER. This CDR3 region has 15 residues. Trimming took off 1 base at V and 9 bases at J, with 16 bases between the two ends. CDR3 coding DNA: TGCGCCAGCAGCCAAGGGGTCACTAGCATCGGTGAGCAGTTCTTC. Its translation is CASSQGVTSIGEQFF.

This clonotype showed up just a few times. The chain employs TRBV7-6 and TRBJ2-7, with TRBD2 as a possible D gene (5 bases). The V gene's germline CDR1 is SGHVS and CDR2 FNYEAQ. The CDR3 loop spans 14 amino acids. The ends were cut back, 5 bases at V and 4 bases at J, with 15 bases in the middle. For the CDR3, the DNA is TGTGCCAGCAGCCCAGGTCCCACGGGGTACGAGCAGTACTTC. Its protein product is CASSPGPTGYEQYF.

This chain links TRBV4-1 with TRBJ2-1; 16 bases line up with TRBD2. This CDR3 is built from 17 residues. Germline CDR1 reads MGHRA; CDR2 reads YSYEKL. J gave up 5 bases and V 4 bases, and 5 bases lay outside the gene matches. The CDR3 DNA is TGCGCCAGCAGCCGGGGACTAGCGGGAGGGCCCCACAATGAGCAGTTCTTC. Its translation: CASSRGLAGGPHNEQFF.

The J gene is TRBJ2-1, the V gene TRBV20-1; the D gene is possibly TRBD2 (6 bases). Germline CDR1 DFQATT, CDR2 SNEGSKA (reference sequence). With 3 bases removed from V and 1 base from J, the gap between germline ends came to 13 bases. The CDR3 contains 15 residues. In DNA, the CDR3 is TGCAGTGCTAGTACCTGGGGAGGATCCTACAATGAGCAGTTCTTC. Its protein product is CSASTWGGSYNEQFF.

Worth noting for this clonotype: Being one base from a much bigger clone, this may be a read error. This chain links TRBV12-3 or TRBV12-4 with TRBJ2-4, with D perhaps matching TRBD1 (5 bases). The CDR3 runs 14 residues. V lost 5 bases and J lost 2, with 10 bases in between. In nucleotides, the CDR3 is TGTGCCAGCAGTCCGGCAGGGACCAAAAACATTCAGTACTTC. Protein sequence: CASSPAGTKNIQYF.

CDR3 bases: TGCGCCAGCAGCCACCTCGGAGATACGCAGTATTTT. This encodes CASSHLGDTQYF. The chain has TRBV4-1 and TRBJ2-3, with D uncertain. Trimming shortened V by 3 bases and J by 5 bases, and 6 bases separated the two germline ends. This CDR3 has 12 amino acids. CDR1 is MGHRA and CDR2 is YSYEKL in the germline V gene.

The rearrangement uses TRBV12-3 or TRBV12-4 and TRBJ1-2, with TRBD1 matching over 8 bases. V lost 5 bases, J lost 5 bases, and 7 bases stayed unmatched. CDR3 length: 14 residues. CDR3 amino acids: CASSLQGGPYGYTF. CDR3 sequence (DNA): TGTGCCAGCAGTCTACAGGGGGGGCCTTATGGCTACACCTTC.

This clonotype has only a few counts. CDR3 in DNA: TGTGCCAGCAGCTACCGGGCGGGACCCTCCTACGAGCAGTACTTC. The encoded protein is CASSYRAGPSYEQYF. V is TRBV7-9 and J is TRBJ2-7, with TRBD2 as a possible D gene (6 bases). Germline values: CDR1 SEHNR, CDR2 FQNEAQ (reference sequence). This CDR3 has 15 amino acids. Trimming left V 4 bases short and J 0 bases short, with 13 bases between. The full variable domain, in which reference TRBV7-9 and TRBJ2-7 provide the parts outside the CDR3, is DTGVSQNPRHKITKRGQNVTFRCDPISEHNRLYWYRQTLGQGPEFLTYFQNEAQLEKSRLLSDRFSAERPKGSFSTLEIQRTEQGDSAMYLCASSYRAGPSYEQYFGPGTRLTVT.

The genes are TRBV5-6 and TRBJ1-1, with TRBD1 matching 7 bases. Germline CDR1 is SGHDT and CDR2 is YYEEEE. The CDR3 runs 15 residues. The V and J ends lost 1 base and 1 base, in that order; junction bases with no gene match: 4. The CDR3 spells CASSLPDRRNTEAFF. Written as DNA, the CDR3 is TGTGCCAGCAGCTTGCCGGACAGGAGGAACACTGAAGCTTTCTTT.

The gene calls are TRBV15 and TRBJ2-4, with 10 nucleotides matching TRBD2. Gene TRBJ2-7 matches the end of the DNA better, so the J call may be wrong. This CDR3 region has 15 residues. Germline V CDR1 and CDR2: LNHNV, YYDKDF (reference sequence). The CDR3 region is CATSRESSGSYEQYF. In DNA form, the CDR3 reads TGTGCCACCAGCAGAGAGTCTAGCGGGAGTTACGAGCAGTACTTC.

With regard to this clonotype: At one of its ends the junction is not consistent with the germline gene, which may arise from a read error. The rearrangement joins TRBV5-8 to TRBJ1-2, with D hard to call. Germline CDR1 SGHTS, CDR2 YDEGEE. There are 10 residues in the CDR3. CDR3 sequence (DNA): TGTGCCAGCAGCTGCCACGGCTACACCTTT. Translation gives CASSCHGYTF.

A few counts support this clonotype. V is TRBV29-1 and J is TRBJ2-3; 8 positions match TRBD1. The CDR3 runs 14 residues. V shed 5 bases and J 2 bases; nucleotides not matched to a gene: 6. The V gene's germline CDR1 is SQVTM and CDR2 ANQGSEA. This CDR3 is CSVYMGQVTDTQYF. Here the CDR3 DNA reads TGCAGCGTTTATATGGGACAGGTCACAGATACGCAGTATTTT.

V and J are TRBV7-3 and TRBJ1-2; D might be TRBD1 (5 bases). Germline CDR1 is SGHTA and CDR2 is FQGTGA. Trimming shortened V by 5 bases and J by 8 bases, and 15 bases separated the two germline ends. This CDR3 has 13 residues. The CDR3 loop reads CASSPLSRDGYTF. CDR3 in DNA: TGTGCCAGCAGCCCCCTGTCGAGGGACGGCTACACCTTC.

This clonotype was seen more than once but under ten times. The chain joins TRBV27 to TRBJ2-1; D may be TRBD1 or TRBD2 (5 bases each). The V end was cut by 5 bases, the J end by 5 bases, with 25 bases between. The CDR3 length is 18 residues. Germline CDR1 is MNHEY and CDR2 is SMNVEV (reference sequence). Here the CDR3 reads CASSLRPGTAWVHNEQFF. For the CDR3, the DNA is TGTGCCAGCAGTCTTCGCCCCGGGACCGCCTGGGTCCACAATGAGCAGTTCTTC.

A few counts support this clonotype. The chain uses TRBV29-1 and TRBJ2-7; 9 bases align to TRBD2. Germline CDR1 is SQVTM and CDR2 is ANQGSEA. The CDR3 contains 16 residues. Trimming took 4 bases from V and 3 from J; bases not matched to a gene: 13. The CDR3 loop is CSVVGSGSRLGYEQYF. As DNA, the CDR3 is TGCAGCGTTGTTGGTAGCGGGAGTCGTTTAGGCTACGAGCAGTACTTC.

The table lists this clonotype with a few counts. The V and J genes are TRBV12-3 or TRBV12-4 and TRBJ2-7; TRBD1 matches 9 bases. There are 14 residues in the CDR3. Trimming took 5 bases from V and 5 from J; bases not matched to a gene: 7. In nucleotides, the CDR3 is TGTGCCAGCAGTAGAACAGGGGGCGAGGACGAGCAGTACTTC. Translation gives CASSRTGGEDEQYF.